The rows below give T cell receptor beta chains drawn from one sample of a study of CD8 T cells in Susac syndrome. Each CDR3 protein is one row after TCRdb ran MiXCR on the immunoSEQ multiplex PCR reads. The data hold about 250,000 distinct CDR3 sequences, with 90% to 95% observed a single time. Source material: CD4+ T cells from PBMCs. These receptors were taken from a human donor with multiple sclerosis. The CDR3 runs from the conserved cysteine through the conserved F or W. Each record gives: V gene, clone size, D gene, J gene, CDR3 protein, CDR3 DNA. D genes are given only for firm matches. Clone size is given for some rows only: seen once, a few or many times, or a class if the clone is expanded.

v_call: TRBV4-1; clone_size: -; d_call: TRBD1; j_call: TRBJ2-7; cdr3_aa: CASSQPLRDRVYEQYF; cdr3_nt: TGCGCCAGCAGCCAACCGCTGCGGGACAGGGTCTACGAGCAGTACTTC
v_call: TRBV14; clone_size: -; d_call: -; j_call: TRBJ1-2; cdr3_aa: CASSQDRGGSYGYTF; cdr3_nt: TGTGCCAGCAGCCAAGATCGTGGGGGAAGCTATGGCTACACCTTC
v_call: TRBV6-6; clone_size: -; d_call: -; j_call: TRBJ2-5; cdr3_aa: CASSYWRGKDQETQYF; cdr3_nt: TGTGCCAGCAGTTACTGGAGGGGGAAGGACCAAGAGACCCAGTACTTC
v_call: TRBV20-1; clone_size: once; d_call: TRBD1; j_call: TRBJ2-2; cdr3_aa: CSARDGTANTGELFF; cdr3_nt: TGCAGTGCTAGAGATGGGACAGCGAACACCGGGGAGCTGTTTTTT
v_call: TRBV7-9; clone_size: -; d_call: -; j_call: TRBJ2-5; cdr3_aa: CASSPRLSGSVKETQYF; cdr3_nt: TGTGCCAGCAGCCCTCGCCTGAGCGGATCGGTAAAAGAGACCCAGTACTTC
v_call: TRBV12-3/TRBV12-4; clone_size: -; d_call: -; j_call: TRBJ1-5; cdr3_aa: CASSVGGFSNQPQHF; cdr3_nt: TGTGCCAGCAGCGTGGGGGGTTTCAGCAATCAGCCCCAGCATTTT
v_call: TRBV3-1; clone_size: -; d_call: -; j_call: TRBJ2-1; cdr3_aa: CASSHSTEREQFF; cdr3_nt: TGTGCCAGCAGCCATTCCACCGAGCGGGAGCAGTTCTTC
v_call: TRBV4-1; clone_size: -; d_call: TRBD2; j_call: TRBJ2-3; cdr3_aa: CASSQDRGGGLPTDTQYF; cdr3_nt: TGCGCCAGCAGCCAAGATCGGGGCGGGGGACTCCCCACAGATACGCAGTATTTT
v_call: TRBV2; clone_size: -; d_call: TRBD2; j_call: TRBJ2-5; cdr3_aa: CASHPAGGPETQYF; cdr3_nt: TGTGCCAGCCACCCAGCGGGGGGGCCGGAGACCCAGTACTTC
v_call: TRBV11-2; clone_size: -; d_call: -; j_call: TRBJ2-5; cdr3_aa: CASSRMGGRGGETQYF; cdr3_nt: TGTGCCAGCAGCCGTATGGGGGGGCGGGGTGGAGAGACCCAGTACTTC
v_call: TRBV7-8; clone_size: -; d_call: -; j_call: TRBJ2-2; cdr3_aa: CASSLDRGELFF; cdr3_nt: TGTGCCAGCAGCTTAGATCGCGGGGAGCTGTTTTTT
v_call: TRBV6-5; clone_size: -; d_call: -; j_call: TRBJ2-4; cdr3_aa: CASGKTVEKIQYF; cdr3_nt: TGTGCCAGCGGAAAGACGGTCGAGAAAATTCAGTACTTC
v_call: TRBV10-3; clone_size: -; d_call: TRBD2; j_call: TRBJ2-7; cdr3_aa: CAISPGTSGSYEQYF; cdr3_nt: TGTGCCATCAGTCCCGGGACTAGCGGCTCCTACGAGCAGTACTTC
v_call: TRBV7-8; clone_size: once; d_call: -; j_call: TRBJ2-3; cdr3_aa: CASSRRMGGTDTQYF; cdr3_nt: TGTGCCAGCAGCCGAAGGATGGGGGGCACAGATACGCAGTATTTT
v_call: TRBV3-1; clone_size: -; d_call: -; j_call: TRBJ1-1; cdr3_aa: CASSQDMARATEAFF; cdr3_nt: TGTGCCAGCAGCCAAGATATGGCGAGGGCCACTGAAGCTTTCTTT
v_call: TRBV2; clone_size: -; d_call: TRBD2; j_call: TRBJ2-2; cdr3_aa: CASSETGRAGELFF; cdr3_nt: TGTGCCAGCAGTGAAACCGGGAGGGCCGGGGAGCTGTTTTTT
v_call: TRBV25-1; clone_size: -; d_call: TRBD2; j_call: TRBJ2-1; cdr3_aa: CASSGGTSYNEQFF; cdr3_nt: TGTGCCAGCAGTGGAGGGACTAGCTACAATGAGCAGTTCTTC
v_call: TRBV7-3; clone_size: -; d_call: -; j_call: TRBJ1-1; cdr3_aa: CATPKIWGRLRLSEAFF; cdr3_nt: TGTGCCACCCCGAAAATCTGGGGGCGCCTTCGGTTATCTGAAGCTTTCTTT
v_call: TRBV10-3; clone_size: -; d_call: TRBD1; j_call: TRBJ1-2; cdr3_aa: CAISDGQGERYTF; cdr3_nt: TGTGCCATCAGTGACGGGCAGGGGGAGCGGTACACCTTC
v_call: TRBV12-3/TRBV12-4; clone_size: -; d_call: -; j_call: TRBJ1-4; cdr3_aa: CASRIGVNEKLFF; cdr3_nt: TGTGCCAGCAGAATCGGGGTTAATGAAAAACTGTTTTTT
v_call: TRBV12-3/TRBV12-4; clone_size: -; d_call: TRBD2; j_call: TRBJ2-7; cdr3_aa: CASTASGSYEQYF; cdr3_nt: TGTGCCAGCACGGCTAGCGGTTCCTACGAGCAGTACTTC
v_call: TRBV18; clone_size: -; d_call: -; j_call: TRBJ1-1; cdr3_aa: CASSLVARQSEAFF; cdr3_nt: TGTGCCAGCTCACTTGTAGCGCGACAGAGTGAAGCTTTCTTT
v_call: TRBV11-2; clone_size: few; d_call: -; j_call: TRBJ2-7; cdr3_aa: CASSPLNRQGTYEQYF; cdr3_nt: TGTGCCAGCAGCCCCCTCAACCGCCAGGGGACCTACGAGCAGTACTTC
v_call: TRBV9; clone_size: -; d_call: -; j_call: TRBJ1-3; cdr3_aa: CASSVGGRSGNTIYF; cdr3_nt: TGTGCCAGCAGCGTAGGGGGCCGCTCTGGAAACACCATATATTTT
v_call: TRBV5-1; clone_size: few; d_call: -; j_call: TRBJ2-5; cdr3_aa: CASSLRDTETQYF; cdr3_nt: TGCGCCAGCAGCTTGCGGGACACAGAGACCCAGTACTTC
v_call: TRBV28; clone_size: -; d_call: TRBD1; j_call: TRBJ2-7; cdr3_aa: CASSPSGQGASYEQYF; cdr3_nt: TGTGCCAGCAGTCCCTCGGGACAGGGGGCTTCCTACGAGCAGTACTTC
v_call: TRBV2; clone_size: once; d_call: TRBD1; j_call: TRBJ2-3; cdr3_aa: CASSYRGPTDTQYF; cdr3_nt: TGTGCCAGCAGCTACAGGGGGCCCACAGATACGCAGTATTTT
v_call: TRBV6-5; clone_size: -; d_call: -; j_call: TRBJ1-5; cdr3_aa: CASRNANQPQHF; cdr3_nt: TGTGCCAGCAGGAACGCCAATCAGCCCCAGCATTTT
v_call: TRBV7-2; clone_size: once; d_call: TRBD2; j_call: TRBJ2-5; cdr3_aa: CASGLAGQETQYF; cdr3_nt: TGTGCCAGTGGACTAGCGGGCCAAGAGACCCAGTACTTC
v_call: TRBV6-5; clone_size: -; d_call: -; j_call: TRBJ1-5; cdr3_aa: CASSYSTADQPQHF; cdr3_nt: TGTGCCAGCAGTTATTCCACAGCGGATCAGCCCCAGCATTTT
v_call: TRBV24-1; clone_size: -; d_call: TRBD1; j_call: TRBJ2-3; cdr3_aa: CATSDPRQGPDTQYF; cdr3_nt: TGTGCCACCAGTGATCCGAGACAGGGGCCGGATACGCAGTATTTT
v_call: TRBV10-2; clone_size: once; d_call: TRBD2; j_call: TRBJ2-5; cdr3_aa: CATQGTSGGEETQYF; cdr3_nt: TGCGCCACCCAAGGCACTAGCGGGGGGGAAGAGACCCAGTACTTC
v_call: TRBV14; clone_size: -; d_call: -; j_call: TRBJ1-1; cdr3_aa: CASSQDVRGKEAFF; cdr3_nt: TGTGCCAGCAGCCAAGATGTCAGGGGAAAGGAAGCTTTCTTT
v_call: TRBV7-2; clone_size: -; d_call: -; j_call: TRBJ1-6; cdr3_aa: CASSPLTGANSPLHF; cdr3_nt: TGTGCCAGCAGCCCACTGACAGGTGCTAATTCACCCCTCCACTTT
v_call: TRBV20-1; clone_size: once; d_call: TRBD2; j_call: TRBJ2-1; cdr3_aa: CSALTSGGASSYNEQFF; cdr3_nt: TGCAGTGCTCTGACTAGCGGGGGGGCGAGCTCCTACAATGAGCAGTTCTTC
v_call: TRBV9; clone_size: -; d_call: -; j_call: TRBJ2-2; cdr3_aa: CASSVAASPGGELFF; cdr3_nt: TGTGCCAGCAGCGTAGCCGCTAGTCCAGGCGGGGAGCTGTTTTTT
v_call: TRBV25-1; clone_size: -; d_call: -; j_call: TRBJ1-1; cdr3_aa: CASSLKKDTEAFF; cdr3_nt: TGTGCCAGCAGCCTGAAAAAGGACACTGAAGCTTTCTTT
v_call: TRBV12-3/TRBV12-4; clone_size: -; d_call: TRBD1; j_call: TRBJ1-6; cdr3_aa: CASATPGQASPLHF; cdr3_nt: TGTGCCAGCGCAACTCCGGGACAGGCTTCACCCCTCCACTTT
v_call: TRBV7-6; clone_size: once; d_call: -; j_call: TRBJ2-7; cdr3_aa: CASSLGFSYEQYF; cdr3_nt: TGTGCCAGCAGCTTGGGCTTTTCCTACGAGCAGTACTTC
v_call: TRBV29-1; clone_size: -; d_call: TRBD1; j_call: TRBJ1-1; cdr3_aa: CSVSRQGIEAFF; cdr3_nt: TGCAGCGTTTCAAGACAGGGGATAGAAGCTTTCTTT
v_call: TRBV5-1; clone_size: -; d_call: -; j_call: TRBJ2-5; cdr3_aa: CASSRTTADQETQYF; cdr3_nt: TGCGCCAGCAGCAGGACGACAGCCGACCAAGAGACCCAGTACTTC